The 10 T cell receptor beta chains below all came from one sample that was sequenced in a study of blood T cell repertoires in COVID-19. Profiling relied on immunoSEQ multiplex PCR, and the TCRdb table lists in-frame clones only, not all of them. The table includes approximately 98,000 clones, over 65% detected once. Sample: peripheral blood. The receptors come from a woman between 40 and 55 years old with acute or convalescent COVID-19.

This clone was picked up one time. The V call is TRBV6-1, the J call TRBJ1-1; D is unclear. The CDR3 is 15 amino acids. Germline V gives CDR1 MNHNS, CDR2 SASEGT. Trimming cost V 0 bases and J 4 bases, with 12 bases left between them. CDR3 coding DNA: TGTGCCAGCAGTGAAGCATGGGCACTGGGCACTGAAGCTTTCTTT. Protein: CASSEAWALGTEAFF.

The rearrangement joins TRBV4-2 to TRBJ2-7; 9 bases are a match to TRBD2. The CDR3 has 16 amino acids. V shed 0 bases and J 1 base; nucleotides not matched to a gene: 4. Germline V gene sequence: CDR1 LGHNA, CDR2 YNFKEQ. The CDR3 reads CASSQDVLAGSYEQYF. The CDR3 DNA follows: TGTGCCAGCAGCCAAGATGTCCTAGCGGGGTCCTACGAGCAGTACTTC.

The chain carries TRBV19 and TRBJ2-2; TRBD1 matches at 11 bases. The CDR3 covers 15 residues. CDR1 is LNHDA, CDR2 SQIVND, per germline (reference sequence). V was clipped by 3 bases and J by 4 bases; unmatched bases: 1. CDR3 in DNA: TGTGCCAGTAGTATCGGGACAGGGGGCACCGGGGAGCTGTTTTTT. This encodes CASSIGTGGTGELFF.

The chain is built from TRBV11-2 and TRBJ1-2; 9 bases align to TRBD1. The CDR3 has 16 amino acids. Germline lookup yields CDR1 SGHAT and CDR2 FQNNGV. V was clipped by 1 base and J by 1 base; unmatched bases: 4. CDR3 sequence reads: CASSLGTGAHNYGYTF. The CDR3 DNA follows: TGTGCCAGCAGCTTAGGGACAGGGGCTCATAACTATGGCTACACCTTC.

The chain is built from TRBV6-5 and TRBJ1-1, with D perhaps TRBD1 (6 bases). Between the trimmed V and J ends, which lost 6 bases and 8 bases, there was a span of 13 bases. CDR1 is MNHEY and CDR2 is SVGAGI in the germline V gene. The CDR3 totals 12 residues. CDR3: CASRTGHSEAFF. The DNA for the CDR3 is TGTGCCAGCAGAACAGGGCATTCAGAAGCTTTCTTT.

V and J are TRBV3-1 (or the pseudogene TRBV3-2) and TRBJ1-1; possibly TRBD1 for D (6 bases). The germline CDR1 and CDR2 sequences are LGHDT and YNNKEL (reference sequence). V was trimmed by 4 bases and J by 7 bases, leaving 7 bases between them. This CDR3 region has 11 residues. CDR3 bases: TGTGCCAGCAGCCTGGACAGTGAAGCTTTCTTT. Its protein product is CASSLDSEAFF.

Comments on this clone: The same CDR3 arises from other DNA sequences in this sample as well. The gene calls are TRBV6-5 and TRBJ2-7; D call uncertain. CDR1 is MNHEY and CDR2 is SVGAGI in the germline V gene. Trimming left V 0 bases short and J 2 bases short, with 11 bases between. The CDR3 consists of 15 residues. Here the CDR3 reads CASSYSRQTTYEQYF. CDR3 in DNA: TGTGCCAGCAGTTACTCGAGGCAGACGACCTACGAGCAGTACTTC.

V and J are TRBV5-1 and TRBJ2-7; D possibly corresponds to TRBD1 (6 bases). Germline-derived CDR1 and CDR2 are SGHRS and YFSETQ. The V gene lost 4 bases and the J gene lost 6 bases, with 17 bases spanning the gap. The CDR3 contains 14 residues. CDR3 sequence reads: CASSTPGTFSEQYF. The DNA for the CDR3 is TGCGCCAGCAGCACCCCCGGGACATTTAGCGAGCAGTACTTC.

This clone came up once. This rearrangement joins TRBV10-3 to TRBJ2-7; 8 bases match TRBD1. V lost 0 bases and J lost 6; bases outside the gene matches: 7. This CDR3 comprises 15 residues. Germline values: CDR1 ENHRY, CDR2 SYGVKD. CDR3 in amino acids: CAISESQGAAIEQYF. The DNA of the CDR3 is TGTGCCATCAGTGAGTCTCAGGGGGCAGCGATCGAGCAGTACTTC.

The CDR3: CASTETGTAYNSPLHF. The DNA of the CDR3 is TGTGCCAGCACCGAAACCGGGACAGCCTATAATTCACCCCTCCACTTT. This chain joins TRBV7-9 and TRBJ1-6; TRBD1 aligns across 7 bases. Germline CDR1 SEHNR, CDR2 FQNEAQ (reference sequence). This CDR3 is built from 16 residues. With V trimmed by 7 bases and J by 2 bases, 8 bases remained unmatched. Together with reference TRBV7-9 and TRBJ1-6, the CDR3 gives the full variable domain: DTGVSQNPRHKITKRGQNVTFRCDPISEHNRLYWYRQTLGQGPEFLTYFQNEAQLEKSRLLSDRFSAERPKGSFSTLEIQRTEQGDSAMYLCASTETGTAYNSPLHFGNGTRLTVT.